This T cell receptor beta chain was retrieved from a study of T cells in Graves' hyperthyroidism and ophthalmopathy. The CDR3 totals 16 residues. Per the germline V gene, CDR1 is ENHRY and CDR2 is SYGVKD. Trimming stripped 4 bases from V and 2 bases from J, with 14 bases between. The investigators amplified TCR beta CDR3 regions from RNA transcripts. First-round RT-PCR with HTBI primers amplified the TCR CDR3 region. TCRdb re-called the multiplex PCR reads through MiXCR, storing one row per CDR3 protein. Of about 380,000 distinct CDR3 sequences listed, roughly 20% are singletons. This clonotype was counted between two and nine times.

Sequences were obtained from blood. The receptor comes from a young man with Graves' ophthalmopathy. V gene TRBV10-3 combines with J gene TRBJ1-4; D possibly corresponds to TRBD1 (6 bases). The chain's CDR3 is CAISGTERRTNEKLFF. CDR3 sequence (DNA): TGTGCCATCAGTGGGACAGAAAGGAGGACTAATGAAAAACTGTTTTTT.